The 15 T cell receptor beta chains below come from one sample, sequenced in a study of blood T cell repertoires in COVID-19. Only in-frame clones appear in the TCRdb table, and some are missing; sequencing was by immunoSEQ multiplex PCR. The data show about 120,000 clones, approximately 87% seen once. Sequenced input: peripheral blood. These receptors all stem from a woman between 65 and 79 years old with acute or convalescent COVID-19.

The J gene is TRBJ2-7, the V gene TRBV6-5, with D maybe TRBD2 (6 bases). The CDR3 is 14 residues long. In germline, CDR1 is MNHEY, CDR2 SVGAGI. Trimming removed 6 bases from V and 1 base from J, with 13 bases in between. For the CDR3, the DNA is TGTGCCAGCAGGGACTACAGGAAATCCTACGAGCAGTACTTC. It encodes CASRDYRKSYEQYF.

This clone was observed a single time. The chain joins TRBV7-9 to TRBJ2-1; 7 bases are a match to TRBD2. Germline lookup yields CDR1 SEHNR and CDR2 FQNEAQ (reference sequence). This CDR3 spans 11 amino acids. V was clipped by 3 bases and J by 12 bases; unmatched bases: 2. The CDR3, as DNA: TGTGCCAGCAGCTTCACTAGCGTGCAGTTCTTC. Translation: CASSFTSVQFF. Based on the CDR3 plus reference TRBV7-9 and TRBJ2-1, the full variable domain is DTGVSQNPRHKITKRGQNVTFRCDPISEHNRLYWYRQTLGQGPEFLTYFQNEAQLEKSRLLSDRFSAERPKGSFSTLEIQRTEQGDSAMYLCASSFTSVQFFGPGTRLTVL.

CDR3 sequence (DNA): TGTGCCAGCAGCTTGGGGACTAGCGGGTACACAGATACGCAGTATTTT. This translates into CASSLGTSGYTDTQYF. V is TRBV28 and J is TRBJ2-3; TRBD2 aligns across 12 bases. CDR1 MDHEN and CDR2 SYDVKM come from the germline V gene. The trim removed 6 bases at V and 2 bases at J, leaving 6 bases unmatched. The CDR3 is made up of 16 amino acids.

The chain combines TRBV19 with TRBJ1-4, with 10 bases fitting TRBD1. The V segment lost 4 bases and the J segment 5 bases; nucleotides outside the gene matches: 1. The CDR3 spans 14 residues. CDR1 LNHDA and CDR2 SQIVND come from the germline V gene (reference sequence). CDR3 in amino acids: CASSTGQGNEKLFF. The DNA of the CDR3 is TGTGCCAGTAGTACGGGACAGGGGAATGAAAAACTGTTTTTT.

This chain uses TRBV18 with TRBJ2-3, with TRBD1 identical over 8 bases. V dropped 1 base and J dropped 2; count of bases not matched to a gene: 2. The CDR3 extends over 15 amino acids. Germline CDR1 is KGHSH and CDR2 is LQKENI. The CDR3 sequence: CASSPLQGVTDTQYF. Written as DNA, the CDR3 is TGTGCCAGCTCACCACTACAGGGGGTCACAGATACGCAGTATTTT.

The J gene is TRBJ2-7, the V gene TRBV6-6; TRBD1 aligns across 9 bases. V shed 2 bases, J shed 6 bases, and the junction held 5 bases outside the gene matches. CDR1 is MNHNY and CDR2 is SVGAGI in the germline V gene (reference sequence). CDR3 length equals 14 residues. The CDR3 DNA follows: TGTGCCAGCAGTTACAACGACAGGGGGGGCGAGCAGTACTTC. This gives the protein CASSYNDRGGEQYF.

The chain links TRBV11-2 to TRBJ2-7, with D possibly matching TRBD1 (6 bases). The CDR3 runs to 18 residues. V was clipped by 1 base and J by 5 bases, with 24 bases between them. Looked up from germline, CDR1 is SGHAT and CDR2 is FQNNGV. The DNA of the CDR3 is TGTGCCAGCAGCTTAGCTTGGTATCCAGGGGCCCCCATGAACGAGCAGTACTTC. Residues: CASSLAWYPGAPMNEQYF.

This clone was counted once. The gene calls are TRBV9 and TRBJ1-1; D not resolved. CDR3 length: 14 residues. Germline values: CDR1 SGDLS, CDR2 YYNGEE. V was clipped by 0 bases and J by 3 bases, with 9 bases between them. CDR3 in DNA: TGTGCCAGCAGCGTAGCGGGAGAGGACACTGAAGCTTTCTTT. This codes for CASSVAGEDTEAFF.

The chain combines TRBV6-5 with TRBJ1-2; D call uncertain. Germline V CDR1 and CDR2: MNHEY, SVGAGI. V dropped 0 bases and J dropped 7 bases, with 9 bases sitting between them. This CDR3 is built from 13 residues. The CDR3 DNA is TGTGCCAGCAGTTACTCGGCCTTCCGTGGCTACACCTTC. It encodes CASSYSAFRGYTF.

This rearrangement joins TRBV28 to TRBJ1-1; possibly TRBD1 for D (5 bases). The CDR3 extends over 17 amino acids. Trimming shortened V by 5 bases and J by 0 bases, and 19 bases separated the two germline ends. Per the germline V gene, CDR1 is MDHEN and CDR2 is SYDVKM. For the CDR3, the DNA is TGTGCCAGCAGTCAAAATTCTTGGGGCAAAATGAACACTGAAGCTTTCTTT. This encodes CASSQNSWGKMNTEAFF.

This clone appeared a few times. The chain employs TRBV9 and TRBJ1-5; possible D gene TRBD1, 5 bases. Germline CDR1 and CDR2: SGDLS and YYNGEE. Trimming took 0 bases from V and 3 from J, leaving 16 bases between them. The CDR3 runs 17 residues. As DNA, the CDR3 is TGTGCCAGCAGCGTAGTCCCAGGGAGGGGACTCAATCAGCCCCAGCATTTT. Amino acids: CASSVVPGRGLNQPQHF.

V gene TRBV28 combines with J gene TRBJ1-6, with D possibly matching TRBD1 (5 bases). Germline V gene data show CDR1 as MDHEN and CDR2 as SYDVKM. V shed 1 base and J shed 0 bases, with 13 bases lying between them. This CDR3 has 18 amino acids. Here the CDR3 reads CASSLSQGLGSYNSPLHF. The DNA for the CDR3 is TGTGCCAGCAGTTTATCTCAGGGCCTTGGCTCCTATAATTCACCCCTCCACTTT.

The V and J genes are TRBV19 and TRBJ1-2; tentatively, D is TRBD1 (5 bases). Looked up from germline, CDR1 is LNHDA and CDR2 is SQIVND (reference sequence). V lost 8 bases, J lost 8 bases, and 15 bases lay in between. CDR3 size: 12 residues. This CDR3 is CASPHLGGGYTF. CDR3 in DNA: TGTGCCAGTCCCCACCTCGGGGGAGGCTACACCTTC.

This chain links TRBV20-1 with TRBJ1-5, with D perhaps matching TRBD1 (6 bases). Germline-derived CDR1 and CDR2 are DFQATT and SNEGSKA (reference sequence). CDR3 size: 14 residues. V lost 3 bases to trimming and J lost 4 bases, with 13 bases between them. This CDR3 reads CSASRGQLNQPQHF. The CDR3 DNA reads TGCAGTGCTAGTCGAGGACAGCTGAATCAGCCCCAGCATTTT.

This clone was counted between two and nine times. The chain couples TRBV11-2 to TRBJ1-2, with TRBD1 identical over 10 bases. Germline CDR1 reads SGHAT; CDR2 reads FQNNGV. The ends lost 2 bases at V and 0 bases at J; junction bases unmatched: 6. This CDR3 has 17 residues. CDR3 DNA: TGTGCCAGCAGCTTACGGGGGACAGGGGAAGCTAACTATGGCTACACCTTC. This codes for CASSLRGTGEANYGYTF.